The sequence of this T cell receptor beta chain was determined in a study of metastatic and nonmetastatic thyroid tumors. About the study: Blood and tumor or nodule tissue repertoires from malignant and benign thyroid patients were compared.

Worth noting for this clone: Its antigen remains unknown.

Among the patients, none had received any treatment before thyroid surgery. Original methodology: CDR3 was compared across clinicopathological groups, and the resulting differences were used to build a distant-metastasis classifier for papillary thyroid cancer. TCRdb re-called clones via MiXCR from the PCR reads. TCRdb, not the authors, supplied the V and J calls. The sample includes fewer than 7,500 clones, around 38% of them seen just once. General study findings and limits: In blood and tumor, TCR beta diversity was reportedly significantly higher in malignant thyroid tumors than in benign nodules.

The sample taken for sequencing was tumor tissue. This TCR came from a female donor with papillary thyroid cancer or a benign thyroid nodule (not recorded which). Some clones in this sample may be carry-over from other donors' samples.

CDR3: CASSQGSQPQHF. The CDR3 nucleotides are TGTGCCAGCAGCCAAGGGAGTCAGCCCCAGCATTTT. The chain combines TRBV3-1 with TRBJ1-5; D remains ambiguous. The CDR3 has 12 amino acids. Trimming left V 1 base short and J 6 bases short, with 4 bases between. CDR1 and CDR2 from the germline V gene are LGHDT and YNNKEL (reference sequence). Full variable domain (remainder filled in from reference TRBV3-1 and TRBJ1-5): DTAVSQTPKYLVTQMGNDKSIKCEQNLGHDTMYWYKQDSKKFLKIMFSYNNKELIINETVPNRFSPKSPDKAHLNLHINSLELGDSAVYFCASSQGSQPQHFGDGTRLSIL.